This TCR beta chain stems from a study of T-cell reconstitution after alpha-beta-depleted transplantation in children. CDR1 is SGHNT and CDR2 is YYREEE in the germline V gene (reference sequence). Trimming took off 2 bases at V and 0 bases at J, with 14 bases between the two ends. The CDR3 sequence is 16 residues long. Unique molecular identifiers were incorporated into the prepared TCRbeta library. A single record per CDR3 protein comes from TCRdb applying MiXCR to the PCR reads. This table has 500,000 to 600,000 distinct CDR3 sequences, around 19% appearing once. The chain recombines TRBV5-4 with TRBJ2-5, with D unclear. The clonotype comes from a human donor who donated a stem cell graft to a child with acute lymphoblastic leukemia. This material consisted of PBMCs from the stem cell graft donor, taken from the stem cell graft. The chain's CDR3 is CASSFLGSVDQETQYF. CDR3 DNA sequence: TGTGCCAGCAGCTTTCTAGGGTCCGTCGACCAAGAGACCCAGTACTTC.